The 29 T cell receptor beta chains presented below share a single source sample, sequenced in a study of cytomegalovirus exposure and HLA in healthy donors. The study ran its PCR with 60 Vbeta and 13 Jbeta primers. The protocol was immunoSEQ multiplex PCR, while the TCRdb copy is restricted to in-frame clones and leaves out a portion. The sample contains 150,000 to 200,000 clones, about 81% of which appear only once. The sample was PBMCs. The receptors originated from a girl aged 2-10 years in good health and CMV-seropositive.

This chain connects TRBV28 to TRBJ2-5; weak D call: TRBD2 (6 bases). This CDR3 region has 14 residues. CDR1 and CDR2 from the germline V gene are MDHEN and SYDVKM. With 5 bases removed from V and 2 bases from J, the gap between germline ends came to 12 bases. CDR3 nucleotides: TGTGCCAGCAGTCCACTAGCCCTGCAAGAGACCCAGTACTTC. Protein product: CASSPLALQETQYF. Full variable domain (outside the CDR3, taken from reference TRBV28 and TRBJ2-5): DVKVTQSSRYLVKRTGEKVFLECVQDMDHENMFWYRQDPGLGLRLIYFSYDVKMKEKGDIPEGYSVSREKKERFSLILESASTNQTSMYLCASSPLALQETQYFGPGTRLLVL.

The gene calls are TRBV7-9 and TRBJ2-2; D unclear. The CDR3 extends over 12 amino acids. V lost 6 bases, J lost 7 bases, and 9 bases lay in between. The germline V gene encodes CDR1 SEHNR and CDR2 FQNEAQ (reference sequence). The CDR3 protein is CASRVESGELFF. For the CDR3, the DNA is TGTGCCAGCAGGGTCGAGAGCGGGGAGCTGTTTTTT.

The chain has TRBV13 and TRBJ2-5, with 7 bases matching TRBD1. Germline assignment: CDR1 PRHDT and CDR2 FYEKMQ (reference sequence). The CDR3 sequence is 14 residues long. V trimming: 5 bases; J trimming: 4 bases; junction bases outside the gene matches: 7. The CDR3 coding sequence is TGTGCCAGCAGCCGAGGTACAGGGGCAGAGACCCAGTACTTC. This sequence encodes CASSRGTGAETQYF. The entire variable domain, with the rest obtained from reference TRBV13 and TRBJ2-5, is as follows: AAGVIQSPRHLIKEKRETATLKCYPIPRHDTVYWYQQGPGQDPQFLISFYEKMQSDKGSIPDRFSAQQFSDYHSELNMSSLELGDSALYFCASSRGTGAETQYFGPGTRLLVL.

The chain joins TRBV6-1 to TRBJ2-5, with 9 bases lining up with TRBD1. Germline CDR1 reads MNHNS; CDR2 reads SASEGT. The CDR3 has 15 residues. With 0 bases clipped from V and 1 base from J, the junction kept 0 bases outside the gene matches. The CDR3 nucleotides read TGTGCCAGCAGTGAAGCGACAGGGGGCCAAGAGACCCAGTACTTC. It encodes CASSEATGGQETQYF.

In nucleotides, the CDR3 is TGTGCCAGCAGTATGGACAGGGAAGACGAGCAGTACTTC. Translation gives CASSMDREDEQYF. This chain connects TRBV6-1 to TRBJ2-7, with 8 positions matching TRBD1. The CDR3 runs 13 residues. J gave up 5 bases and V 5 bases, and 5 bases lay outside the gene matches. The germline V gene has CDR1 MNHNS and CDR2 SASEGT.

This clone has just one count. The V and J genes are TRBV27 and TRBJ1-1; D not resolved. This CDR3 comprises 17 residues. The V and J ends lost 3 bases and 0 bases respectively, with 17 bases between them. Germline V gene data show CDR1 as MNHEY and CDR2 as SMNVEV (reference sequence). Written as DNA, the CDR3 is TGTGCCAGCAGTTTCGTCTTTAGCGAAGAAATGAACACTGAAGCTTTCTTT. Translated, it gives CASSFVFSEEMNTEAFF.

The J gene is TRBJ2-5, the V gene TRBV30; 7 nucleotides line up with TRBD1. The better agreement between TRBJ2-7 and the DNA end casts doubt on the J call. The CDR3 runs to 17 residues. Germline V lookup: CDR1 GTSNPN, CDR2 SVGIG (reference sequence). CDR3 coding DNA: TGTGCCTGTAATGGACGGGACAGCCTATATTTCCCCTACGAGCAGTACTTC. Translating gives CACNGRDSLYFPYEQYF.

The V call is TRBV4-1, the J call TRBJ2-1; the D gene is possibly TRBD2 (5 bases). V dropped 0 bases and J dropped 0 bases, with 15 bases sitting between them. CDR1 is MGHRA, CDR2 YSYEKL, per germline. The CDR3 is 18 amino acids. This chain's CDR3 is CASSQDRGQSSSYNEQFF. As DNA, the CDR3 is TGCGCCAGCAGCCAAGATCGAGGGCAGTCGAGCTCCTACAATGAGCAGTTCTTC.

The CDR3 nucleotides are TGCGCCAGCAGCTTGTTAGCGGGCAGCACAGATACGCAGTATTTT. Translating it yields CASSLLAGSTDTQYF. This rearrangement joins TRBV5-1 to TRBJ2-3, with 7 bases matching TRBD2. V gave up 1 base and J gave up 0 bases; unmatched junction bases: 2. CDR3 length: 15 amino acids. Germline CDR1 SGHRS, CDR2 YFSETQ.

V is TRBV6-1 and J is TRBJ1-1; D gene ambiguous. The CDR3 extends over 13 amino acids. V shed 6 bases and J shed 0 bases, with 8 bases lying between them. Germline V lookup: CDR1 MNHNS, CDR2 SASEGT. The CDR3 coding sequence is TGTGCCAGCAGGAAACAGTTGAACACTGAAGCTTTCTTT. This gives the protein CASRKQLNTEAFF.

V gene TRBV6-6 combines with J gene TRBJ1-5; 7 bases are a match to TRBD1. With 7 bases clipped from V and 4 bases from J, the junction kept 4 bases outside the gene matches. Germline V gene data show CDR1 as MNHNY and CDR2 as SVGAGI (reference sequence). This CDR3 is 13 amino acids long. CDR3 nucleotide sequence: TGTGCCAGCATCAAACAGGGGAATCAGCCCCAGCATTTT. Translated, it gives CASIKQGNQPQHF.

The V call is TRBV20-1, the J call TRBJ2-5; TRBD2 agrees at 13 bases. The ends lost 6 bases at V and 11 bases at J; junction bases unmatched: 3. CDR3 length: 11 residues. In germline, CDR1 is DFQATT, CDR2 SNEGSKA (reference sequence). The chain's CDR3 is CSAKLAGGQYF. For the CDR3, the DNA is TGCAGTGCCAAACTAGCGGGGGGGCAGTACTTC.

This clone came up once. This chain connects TRBV5-4 to TRBJ1-2; D perhaps matches TRBD1 (6 bases). The CDR3 contains 13 residues. CDR1 is SGHNT and CDR2 is YYREEE in the germline V gene (reference sequence). V was cut by 7 bases and J by 3 bases, with 13 bases left in between. The CDR3 reads CASSGGGHYGYTF. CDR3 nucleotide sequence: TGTGCCAGCTCCGGGGGGGGGCACTATGGCTACACCTTC.

This rearrangement joins TRBV9 to TRBJ1-1; D remains unclear. Trimming pared 4 bases from V and 7 bases from J, leaving 11 bases between. CDR3 length: 12 residues. The V gene's germline CDR1 is SGDLS and CDR2 YYNGEE. The CDR3 DNA follows: TGTGCCAGCAGCTCCAGCGCCTATGAAGCTTTCTTT. It translates to CASSSSAYEAFF.

This chain joins TRBV29-1 and TRBJ2-3; perhaps TRBD2 as D (6 bases). CDR1 is SQVTM, CDR2 ANQGSEA, per germline. CDR3 length equals 17 residues. Trimming stripped 5 bases from V and 2 bases from J, with 23 bases between. The CDR3 DNA reads as TGCAGCGTTCGCGGGGTCACATCCCTCGAAGACACAGATACGCAGTATTTT. This translates into CSVRGVTSLEDTDTQYF.

The chain couples TRBV6-6 to TRBJ1-3; 7 positions match TRBD1. The V gene's germline CDR1 is MNHNY and CDR2 SVGAGI (reference sequence). V lost 6 bases and J lost 2; bases outside the gene matches: 4. The CDR3 runs 14 residues. CDR3 protein: CASSTGDPGNTIYF. For the CDR3, the DNA is TGTGCCAGCAGCACAGGGGACCCTGGAAACACCATATATTTT.

This chain links TRBV6-5 with TRBJ1-4; a weak D match, TRBD1 (5 bases). V gave up 10 bases and J gave up 6 bases, with 15 bases separating them. The CDR3 spans 13 residues. CDR1 and CDR2 (germline): MNHEY, SVGAGI. CDR3 coding DNA: TGTGCCACTTCGGGCAGGGTCGATGAAAAACTGTTTTTT. This codes for CATSGRVDEKLFF.

This rearrangement joins TRBV4-1 to TRBJ1-2; D not certain. Trimming cost V 0 bases and J 1 base, with 3 bases left between them. The CDR3 sequence is 13 residues long. CDR1 is MGHRA and CDR2 is YSYEKL in the germline V gene. The chain's CDR3 is CASSQDGNYGYTF. The CDR3 DNA is TGCGCCAGCAGCCAAGACGGTAACTATGGCTACACCTTC.

This clone was counted once. The V and J genes are TRBV28 and TRBJ1-2, with 9 positions matching TRBD1. CDR1 is MDHEN and CDR2 is SYDVKM in the germline V gene. This CDR3 region has 14 residues. Trimming at V came to 6 bases and at J to 14 bases, leaving 16 bases not matched to a gene. The CDR3 loop is CASRRTGARGGKTF. The CDR3 bases are TGTGCCAGCAGACGGACAGGGGCCAGGGGGGGGAAGACCTTC.

The J gene is TRBJ2-7, the V gene TRBV7-9, with 8 bases fitting TRBD1. This CDR3 has 15 amino acids. With V trimmed by 1 base and J by 0 bases, 2 bases remained unmatched. CDR1 is SEHNR and CDR2 is FQNEAQ in the germline V gene (reference sequence). CDR3 protein: CASSLDGTGSYEQYF. For the CDR3, the DNA is TGTGCCAGCAGCTTAGATGGGACAGGCTCCTACGAGCAGTACTTC.

The chain combines TRBV13 with TRBJ2-7; D call uncertain. The CDR3 has 12 residues. Germline CDR1 is PRHDT and CDR2 is FYEKMQ (reference sequence). The V and J ends lost 2 bases and 7 bases respectively, with 9 bases between them. The CDR3 region has the DNA TGTGCCAGCAGCTTATCGAACGGGGAGCAGTACTTC. Translation: CASSLSNGEQYF.

CDR3 DNA: TGTGCCAGCAGCCAAGATTGGGCGCCTACCTACAATGAGCAGTTCTTC. Its translation: CASSQDWAPTYNEQFF. The J gene is TRBJ2-1, the V gene TRBV4-2, with no clear D. The V gene's germline CDR1 is LGHNA and CDR2 YNFKEQ. This CDR3 region has 16 residues. Trimming took off 0 bases at V and 2 bases at J, with 11 bases between the two ends.

The CDR3 loop is CSVEDLGGADEKLFF. The CDR3 DNA follows: TGCAGCGTTGAAGATCTTGGGGGGGCGGATGAAAAACTGTTTTTT. The chain employs TRBV29-1 and TRBJ1-4; perhaps TRBD1 as D (6 bases). Looked up from germline, CDR1 is SQVTM and CDR2 is ANQGSEA. This CDR3 spans 15 amino acids. The ends were cut back, 0 bases at V and 6 bases at J, with 14 bases in the middle.

The genes are TRBV5-1 and TRBJ2-1, with a weak D call TRBD2 (5 bases). Germline V gene sequence: CDR1 SGHRS, CDR2 YFSETQ. This CDR3 has 15 amino acids. The V end lost 4 bases, the J end lost 0 bases, and 11 bases lay between the germline ends. The CDR3 region has the DNA TGCGCCAGCAGCCAGACTGGGAGCTCCTACAATGAGCAGTTCTTC. It is translated as CASSQTGSSYNEQFF.

This clone occurred once. The chain has TRBV5-1 and TRBJ2-7; D may be TRBD2 (5 bases). Trimming shortened V by 3 bases and J by 3 bases, and 19 bases separated the two germline ends. Per germline, CDR1 SGHRS and CDR2 YFSETQ. The CDR3 is 16 amino acids. In nucleotides, the CDR3 is TGCGCCAGCAGCTCGGACTCCCTCCGGCCCCGCTACGAGCAGTACTTC. This gives the protein CASSSDSLRPRYEQYF.

This chain links TRBV9 with TRBJ1-5, with TRBD1 as a possible D gene (6 bases). The CDR3 consists of 14 residues. The V end was cut by 3 bases, the J end by 7 bases, with 14 bases between. Germline V gene sequence: CDR1 SGDLS, CDR2 YYNGEE. The CDR3, as DNA: TGTGCCAGCAGCGAGCCAACAGGGCTCCAGCCCCAGCATTTT. Residues: CASSEPTGLQPQHF.

The J gene is TRBJ2-7, the V gene TRBV4-2, with 13 bases identical to TRBD2. With V trimmed by 3 bases and J by 4 bases, 12 bases remained unmatched. The CDR3 runs to 18 residues. Germline values: CDR1 LGHNA, CDR2 YNFKEQ. CDR3 region: CASSHANSLAGGGYEQYF. In nucleotides, the CDR3 is TGTGCCAGCAGCCACGCAAATTCACTAGCGGGAGGGGGGTACGAGCAGTACTTC.

The J gene is TRBJ2-3, the V gene TRBV30, with TRBD2 matching over 12 bases. Germline V gene sequence: CDR1 GTSNPN, CDR2 SVGIG (reference sequence). With 1 base clipped from V and 0 bases from J, the junction kept 8 bases outside the gene matches. The CDR3 sequence is 18 residues long. The CDR3 here is CAWSGPLGTSGSTDTQYF. The CDR3 DNA follows: TGTGCCTGGAGTGGCCCCCTCGGGACTAGCGGGAGCACAGATACGCAGTATTTT.

The chain links TRBV5-4 to TRBJ2-2; D is unclear. V was shortened by 0 bases and J by 5 bases, with 11 bases between the two germline ends. CDR3 length: 15 amino acids. Germline V gene data show CDR1 as SGHNT and CDR2 as YYREEE (reference sequence). The CDR3 loop reads CASSLGLGWTGELFF. The CDR3 bases are TGTGCCAGCAGCTTGGGGCTAGGATGGACCGGGGAGCTGTTTTTT.